The T cell receptor beta chain under discussion was sequenced for a study of blood T cell repertoires in COVID-19. About the study: Samples of COVID-19 (acute and convalescent) were obtained from the United States, Italy and Spain.

TCRdb's copy holds only in-frame clones and misses some; the assay was immunoSEQ multiplex PCR. Among under 150,000 clones listed, around three quarters were seen once. The germline CDR1 and CDR2 sequences are MDHEN and SYDVKM. The CDR3 is 16 amino acids. V was clipped by 4 bases and J by 0 bases, with 13 bases between them. The sample taken for sequencing was peripheral blood. V usage is TRBV28 and J usage is TRBJ1-5; D not resolved. The receptor's source is a woman at least 80 years old with acute or convalescent COVID-19. The CDR3 here is CASSSLGSFSNQPQHF. The CDR3 region has the DNA TGTGCCAGCAGTTCACTTGGTAGCTTTAGCAATCAGCCCCAGCATTTT. The full variable domain, in which reference TRBV28 and TRBJ1-5 provide the parts outside the CDR3, is DVKVTQSSRYLVKRTGEKVFLECVQDMDHENMFWYRQDPGLGLRLIYFSYDVKMKEKGDIPEGYSVSREKKERFSLILESASTNQTSMYLCASSSLGSFSNQPQHFGDGTRLSIL.